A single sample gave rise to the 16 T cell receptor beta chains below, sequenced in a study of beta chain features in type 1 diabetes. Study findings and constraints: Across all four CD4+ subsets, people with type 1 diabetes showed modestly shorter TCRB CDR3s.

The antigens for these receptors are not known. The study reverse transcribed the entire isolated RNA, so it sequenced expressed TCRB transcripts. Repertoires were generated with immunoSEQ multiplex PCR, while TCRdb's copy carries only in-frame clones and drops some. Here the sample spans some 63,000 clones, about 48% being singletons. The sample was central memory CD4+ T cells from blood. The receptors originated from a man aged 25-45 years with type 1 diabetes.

The CDR3 loop reads CASTISGGTQGQFF. The DNA for the CDR3 is TGTGCCAGCACCATTAGCGGGGGTACCCAAGGGCAGTTCTTC. V usage is TRBV6-1 and J usage is TRBJ2-1, with TRBD2 matching 9 bases. The germline V gene encodes CDR1 MNHNS and CDR2 SASEGT. CDR3 length: 14 residues. V lost 7 bases to trimming and J lost 12 bases; unmatched junction nucleotides: 13.

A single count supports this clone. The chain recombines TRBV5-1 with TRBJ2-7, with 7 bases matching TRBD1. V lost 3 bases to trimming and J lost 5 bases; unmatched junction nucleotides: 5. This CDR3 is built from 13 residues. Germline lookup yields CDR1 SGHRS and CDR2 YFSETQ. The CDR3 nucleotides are TGCGCCAGCAGCTCGGGACAGAGGGACGAGCAGTACTTC. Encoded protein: CASSSGQRDEQYF.

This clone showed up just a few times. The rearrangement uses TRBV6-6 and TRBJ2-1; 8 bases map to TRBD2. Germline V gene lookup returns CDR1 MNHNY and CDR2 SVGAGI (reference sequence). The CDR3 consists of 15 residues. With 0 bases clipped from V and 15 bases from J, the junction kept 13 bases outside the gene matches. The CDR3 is CASSYSTGLASGSFF. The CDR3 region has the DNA TGTGCCAGCAGTTACTCTACAGGGCTCGCTAGCGGGTCGTTCTTC.

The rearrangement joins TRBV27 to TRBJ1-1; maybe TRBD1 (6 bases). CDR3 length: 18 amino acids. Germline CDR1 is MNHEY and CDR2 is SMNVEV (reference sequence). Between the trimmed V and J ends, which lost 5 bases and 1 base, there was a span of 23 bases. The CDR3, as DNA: TGTGCCAGCAGTCCAACCTTACACTCACAGGGAAGGAACACTGAAGCTTTCTTT. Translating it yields CASSPTLHSQGRNTEAFF.

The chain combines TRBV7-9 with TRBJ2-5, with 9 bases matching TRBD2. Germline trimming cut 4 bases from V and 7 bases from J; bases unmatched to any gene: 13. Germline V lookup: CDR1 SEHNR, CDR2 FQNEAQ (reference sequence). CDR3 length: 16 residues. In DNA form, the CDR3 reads TGTGCCAGCAGCTCAGACGGCGGGAGGGCCGGGGGGACCCAGTACTTC. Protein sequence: CASSSDGGRAGGTQYF.

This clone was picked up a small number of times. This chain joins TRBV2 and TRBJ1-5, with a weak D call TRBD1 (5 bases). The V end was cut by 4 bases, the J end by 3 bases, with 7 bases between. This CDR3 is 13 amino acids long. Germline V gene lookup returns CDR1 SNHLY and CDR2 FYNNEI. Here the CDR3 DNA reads TGTGCCAGCAGTGGACAGCCCAATCAGCCCCAGCATTTT. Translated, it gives CASSGQPNQPQHF.

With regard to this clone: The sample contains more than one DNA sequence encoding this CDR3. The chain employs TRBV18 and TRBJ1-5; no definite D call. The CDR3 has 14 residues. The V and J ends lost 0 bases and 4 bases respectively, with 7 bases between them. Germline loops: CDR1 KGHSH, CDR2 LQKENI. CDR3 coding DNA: TGTGCCAGCTCACCACCCGGTCCTAATCAGCCCCAGCATTTT. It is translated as CASSPPGPNQPQHF.

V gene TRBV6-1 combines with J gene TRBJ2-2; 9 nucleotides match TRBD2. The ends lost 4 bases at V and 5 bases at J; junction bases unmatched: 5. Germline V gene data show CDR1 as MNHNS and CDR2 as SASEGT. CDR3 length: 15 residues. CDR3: CASSGGGLATGELFF. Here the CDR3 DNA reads TGTGCCAGCAGTGGGGGCGGACTAGCGACCGGGGAGCTGTTTTTT.

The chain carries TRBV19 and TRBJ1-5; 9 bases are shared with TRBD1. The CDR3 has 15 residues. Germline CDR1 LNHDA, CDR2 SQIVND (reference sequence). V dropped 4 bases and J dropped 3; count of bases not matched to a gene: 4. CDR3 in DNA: TGTGCCAGTAGTAGACAGGGGGGTGCCAATCAGCCCCAGCATTTT. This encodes CASSRQGGANQPQHF. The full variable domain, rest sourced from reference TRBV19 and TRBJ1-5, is DGGITQSPKYLFRKEGQNVTLSCEQNLNHDAMYWYRQDPGQGLRLIYYSQIVNDFQKGDIAEGYSVSREKKESFPLTVTSAQKNPTAFYLCASSRQGGANQPQHFGDGTRLSIL.

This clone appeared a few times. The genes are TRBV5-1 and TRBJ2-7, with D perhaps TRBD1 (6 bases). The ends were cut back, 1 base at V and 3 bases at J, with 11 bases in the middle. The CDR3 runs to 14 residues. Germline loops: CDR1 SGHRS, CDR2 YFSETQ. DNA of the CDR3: TGCGCCAGCAGCTTGTCAGGGGCGGGCTACGAGCAGTACTTC. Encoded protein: CASSLSGAGYEQYF.

The DNA of the CDR3 is TGTGCCAGCAGTTCCGTCAGGCTTAGTAATTCACCCCTCCACTTT. It encodes CASSSVRLSNSPLHF. V and J are TRBV6-5 and TRBJ1-6, with unresolved D. With 4 bases removed from V and 6 bases from J, the gap between germline ends came to 13 bases. This CDR3 has 15 residues. Germline CDR1 is MNHEY and CDR2 is SVGAGI.

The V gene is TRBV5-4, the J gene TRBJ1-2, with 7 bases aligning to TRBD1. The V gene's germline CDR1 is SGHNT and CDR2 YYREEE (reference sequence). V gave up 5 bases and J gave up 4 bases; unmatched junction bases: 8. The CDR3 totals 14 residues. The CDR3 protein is CASRTATGSYGYTF. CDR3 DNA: TGTGCCAGCAGGACCGCGACAGGGTCCTATGGCTACACCTTC.

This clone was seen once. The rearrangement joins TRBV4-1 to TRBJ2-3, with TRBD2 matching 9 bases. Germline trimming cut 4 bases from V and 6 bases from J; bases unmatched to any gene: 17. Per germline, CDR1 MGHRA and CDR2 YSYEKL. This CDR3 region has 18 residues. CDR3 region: CASSPAGVGGLASDTQYF. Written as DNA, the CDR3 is TGCGCCAGCAGCCCCGCGGGTGTCGGCGGACTAGCGTCGGATACGCAGTATTTT.

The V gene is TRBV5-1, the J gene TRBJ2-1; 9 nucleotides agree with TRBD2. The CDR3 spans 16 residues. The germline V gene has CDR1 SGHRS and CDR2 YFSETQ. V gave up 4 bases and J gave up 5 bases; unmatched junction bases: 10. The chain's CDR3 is CASSPRASGANNEQFF. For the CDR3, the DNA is TGCGCCAGCAGCCCGAGGGCTAGCGGGGCTAACAATGAGCAGTTCTTC.

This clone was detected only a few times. As DNA, the CDR3 is TGTGCCAGCAGCGGTGGGCTTAAGCGGGAGGGTCTAGAGACCCAGTACTTC. This sequence encodes CASSGGLKREGLETQYF. The V gene is TRBV5-6, the J gene TRBJ2-5; 10 bases align to TRBD2. The germline gives CDR1 SGHDT, CDR2 YYEEEE. The J segment lost 4 bases and the V segment lost 4 bases, leaving 13 bases of the junction unmatched. The CDR3 loop spans 17 amino acids.

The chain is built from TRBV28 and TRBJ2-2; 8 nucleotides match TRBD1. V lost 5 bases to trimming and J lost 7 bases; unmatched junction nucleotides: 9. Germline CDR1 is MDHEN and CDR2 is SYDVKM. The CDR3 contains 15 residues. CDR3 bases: TGTGCCAGCAGTACGCCAGGGGGCGCGATCGGGGAGCTGTTTTTT. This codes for CASSTPGGAIGELFF.